A selection of T cell receptor beta chains follows, all from one sample in a study of shared clonotypes between healthy human individuals. Sequenced by immunoSEQ multiplex PCR; TCRdb stores in-frame clones only, minus some. The sample consists of roughly 2,000,000 clones, over 85% of them appearing once. Sequencing used naive CD8+ T cells sorted from blood. These receptors were collected from a man aged 18-30 years in good health. CDR3s include the opening cysteine and the closing phenylalanine or tryptophan. A D gene is named only where the DNA matches it firmly. The size of a clone is reported for some rows only, either as once, few or many, or as a class for expanded clones.

TRBV7-2	.	.	TRBJ2-7	TGTGCCAGCAGCTTATTTGGCAGGGAAAGGAGCGAGCAGTACTTC	CASSLFGRERSEQYF
TRBV30	.	.	TRBJ2-7	TGTGCCTGGAGCGCTGAGGGGCTCTACGAGCAGTACTTC	CAWSAEGLYEQYF
TRBV29-1	.	.	TRBJ2-7	TGCAGCGTTGAGGCCGCATACGAGCAGTACTTC	CSVEAAYEQYF
TRBV28	TRBD1	.	TRBJ2-7	TGTGCCAGCAGTTTATGGGGGACAGGCTCCTACGAGCAGTACTTC	CASSLWGTGSYEQYF
TRBV4-1	.	.	TRBJ1-5	TGCGCCAGCAGCCCCCGGCAGGGCTTAAATCAGCCCCAGCATTTT	CASSPRQGLNQPQHF
TRBV27	.	.	TRBJ2-6	TGTGCCAGCAGCTCAGGGGCCAACGTCCTGACTTTC	CASSSGANVLTF
TRBV19	.	.	TRBJ1-1	TGTGCCAGTAGCTACGACGGGAGCACTGAAGCTTTCTTT	CASSYDGSTEAFF
TRBV7-3	TRBD1	.	TRBJ2-3	TGTGCCAGCAGCTCTCTAGGGGGCCTCCAGACAGATACGCAGTATTTT	CASSSLGGLQTDTQYF
TRBV13	TRBD1	.	TRBJ1-2	TGTGCCAGCAGCTCAGACAGGGGCTATGGCTACACCTTC	CASSSDRGYGYTF
TRBV29-1	.	.	TRBJ2-2	TGCAGCGTTTTTGTCCTCACCGGGGAGCTGTTTTTT	CSVFVLTGELFF
TRBV14	TRBD1	once	TRBJ1-4	TGTGCCAGCAGCGCGGACAGGAGGGGTACAACTAATGAAAAACTGTTTTTT	CASSADRRGTTNEKLFF
TRBV27	TRBD2	.	TRBJ2-3	TGTGCCAGCAGTTTGGGAGCGGGAGCGGGCACAGATACGCAGTATTTT	CASSLGAGAGTDTQYF
TRBV7-9	.	.	TRBJ2-5	TGTGCCAGCAGCGCTGGTGGGGAGACCCAGTACTTC	CASSAGGETQYF
TRBV29-1	.	.	TRBJ1-1	TGCAGCGGCATCCGCTTGAACACTGAAGCTTTCTTT	CSGIRLNTEAFF
TRBV28	.	once	TRBJ2-3	TGTGCCAGCAGCAACCCATATCCAGATACGCAGTATTTT	CASSNPYPDTQYF